Presented here are 22 T cell receptor beta chains from one specimen sequenced in a study of identical twins. TCRdb re-called the 5' RACE reads through MiXCR, storing one row per CDR3 protein. The sample records 690,000 or so distinct CDR3 sequences, about 9.4% being singletons. A further study also used this sample, focusing on yellow fever vaccine responses in identical twins.

The sample comprised PBMCs. These receptors all stem from a woman aged 18-35 years in good health.

This clonotype was counted only a few times. The chain links TRBV7-8 to TRBJ1-2; a weak D match, TRBD1 (5 bases). Germline CDR1 is SGHVS and CDR2 is FQNEAQ. Trimming took 1 base from V and 4 from J, leaving 10 bases between them. This CDR3 has 14 amino acids. The CDR3 DNA sequence: TGTGCCAGCAGCTTAGAAGGAGGGACCTATGGCTACACCTTC. Translation gives CASSLEGGTYGYTF.

This clonotype has a handful of counts. This chain links TRBV30 with TRBJ2-7; 8 positions match TRBD1. This CDR3 region has 13 residues. CDR1 and CDR2 from the germline V gene are GTSNPN and SVGIG (reference sequence). V lost 1 base, J lost 5 bases, and 4 bases stayed unmatched. CDR3 bases: TGTGCCTGGAGTGCGACAGGGGTCCACGAGCAGTACTTC. It encodes CAWSATGVHEQYF.

This clonotype showed up just a few times. This chain connects TRBV10-3 to TRBJ2-2; 7 bases line up with TRBD2. Germline values: CDR1 ENHRY, CDR2 SYGVKD. Germline trimming cut 8 bases from V and 2 bases from J; bases unmatched to any gene: 11. This CDR3 is 16 amino acids long. Written as DNA, the CDR3 is TGTGCCATCGAGAAGCGGGGAGTGGGCAACACCGGGGAGCTGTTTTTT. Its protein is CAIEKRGVGNTGELFF.

This clonotype was counted between two and nine times. The V and J genes are TRBV4-1 and TRBJ2-1; 8 bases fit TRBD1. Trimming at V came to 3 bases and at J to 9 bases, leaving 7 bases not matched to a gene. The germline V gene has CDR1 MGHRA and CDR2 YSYEKL. The CDR3 spans 14 residues. CDR3 in DNA: TGCGCCAGCAGCCAGGACAGGGTAGGGAGTGAGCAGTTCTTC. Protein sequence: CASSQDRVGSEQFF.

The J gene is TRBJ1-5, the V gene TRBV6-5; D uncertain. The CDR3 sequence is 16 residues long. Trimming pared 4 bases from V and 2 bases from J, leaving 15 bases between. Germline V lookup: CDR1 MNHEY, CDR2 SVGAGI. The chain's CDR3 is CASSWDRSQGNQPQHF. CDR3 DNA sequence: TGTGCCAGCAGTTGGGATCGTAGTCAGGGCAATCAGCCCCAGCATTTT.

This clonotype was seen more than once but under ten times. The chain has TRBV5-1 and TRBJ2-7; tentative D call: TRBD1 (6 bases). CDR1 is SGHRS, CDR2 YFSETQ, per germline. V shed 3 bases and J shed 1 base, with 17 bases lying between them. CDR3 size: 16 residues. CDR3 residues: CASSWTPVQGSYEQYF. The CDR3 DNA sequence: TGCGCCAGCAGCTGGACCCCCGTCCAGGGGTCCTACGAGCAGTACTTC.

The chain joins TRBV11-2 to TRBJ2-7, with 8 bases that match TRBD2. Trimming removed 1 base from V and 7 bases from J; junction bases left unmatched: 9. The length of the CDR3 is 15 residues. Looked up from germline, CDR1 is SGHAT and CDR2 is FQNNGV. The CDR3 reads CASSLVSLAGQEQYF. CDR3 nucleotides: TGTGCCAGCAGCTTAGTAAGCCTAGCGGGTCAGGAGCAGTACTTC.

This clonotype was counted a few times. V usage is TRBV28 and J usage is TRBJ2-3, with TRBD2 matching over 11 bases. Germline CDR1 MDHEN, CDR2 SYDVKM. This CDR3 is 15 amino acids long. V dropped 6 bases and J dropped 3; count of bases not matched to a gene: 5. The CDR3 nucleotides read TGTGCCAGCAGACGTAGCGGGGGGGAAACAGATACGCAGTATTTT. The encoded protein is CASRRSGGETDTQYF.

This clonotype was seen a few times. The chain carries TRBV11-2 and TRBJ2-7; 7 bases match TRBD2. CDR3 length: 18 amino acids. V was clipped by 6 bases and J by 2 bases; unmatched bases: 19. Germline CDR1 SGHAT, CDR2 FQNNGV. The CDR3 is CASSPEPVRRENPYEQYF. CDR3 DNA sequence: TGTGCCAGCAGTCCTGAGCCGGTACGGCGGGAGAACCCCTACGAGCAGTACTTC.

This clonotype was seen at least ten times. The V gene is TRBV7-9, the J gene TRBJ1-1; no clear D gene. The CDR3 loop spans 13 amino acids. The ends were cut back, 1 base at V and 5 bases at J, with 8 bases in the middle. The germline V gene encodes CDR1 SEHNR and CDR2 FQNEAQ (reference sequence). CDR3 nucleotide sequence: TGTGCCAGCAGCTTAGGCGGGGAGACTGAAGCTTTCTTT. Amino acid sequence: CASSLGGETEAFF.

The chain joins TRBV24-1 to TRBJ2-1, with D hard to call. The V end lost 1 base, the J end lost 10 bases, and 4 bases lay between the germline ends. This CDR3 is 11 amino acids long. CDR1 KGHDR and CDR2 SFDVKD come from the germline V gene. The CDR3, as DNA: TGTGCCACCAGTGATTTAGAAGAGCAGTTCTTC. It yields the protein CATSDLEEQFF.

This chain connects TRBV4-3 to TRBJ2-5, with 7 bases fitting TRBD1. Germline lookup yields CDR1 LGHNA and CDR2 YSLEER. This CDR3 is built from 15 residues. J gave up 7 bases and V 0 bases, and 8 bases lay outside the gene matches. CDR3 amino acids: CASSQEPGQYVTQYF. In DNA, the CDR3 is TGCGCCAGCAGCCAAGAACCGGGACAGTATGTGACCCAGTACTTC.

This clonotype was recorded a few times. The chain combines TRBV4-2 with TRBJ2-5; D is perhaps TRBD1 (6 bases). CDR1 is LGHNA and CDR2 is YNFKEQ in the germline V gene. The CDR3 runs 14 residues. V shed 0 bases and J shed 5 bases, with 10 bases lying between them. The CDR3 DNA reads as TGTGCCAGCAGCCAAGATCGCGACAGGGAGACCCAGTACTTC. Protein product: CASSQDRDRETQYF.

This clonotype was seen only a few times. The chain joins TRBV6-1 to TRBJ2-7, with 9 bases fitting TRBD1. Germline loops: CDR1 MNHNS, CDR2 SASEGT. This CDR3 is built from 15 residues. V trimming: 6 bases; J trimming: 3 bases; junction bases outside the gene matches: 9. The CDR3 reads CASRGNNRGLYEQYF. The CDR3 DNA is TGTGCCAGCAGAGGAAATAACAGGGGGCTCTACGAGCAGTACTTC.

This chain connects TRBV29-1 to TRBJ2-3; 10 bases align to TRBD2. The CDR3 sequence is 17 residues long. Per germline, CDR1 SQVTM and CDR2 ANQGSEA. With 7 bases clipped from V and 0 bases from J, the junction kept 13 bases outside the gene matches. The CDR3 spells CSALDPGLAASTDTQYF. CDR3 DNA: TGCAGCGCACTGGACCCCGGACTAGCGGCTAGCACAGATACGCAGTATTTT.

The V call is TRBV7-2, the J call TRBJ2-1, with TRBD1 matching 8 bases. Trimming took 5 bases from V and 7 from J; bases not matched to a gene: 13. The CDR3 is 16 residues long. From germline, CDR1 is SGHTA and CDR2 FQGNSA. Here the CDR3 reads CASSPQLQGVVNEQFF. CDR3 DNA: TGTGCCAGCAGCCCTCAATTACAGGGGGTTGTAAATGAGCAGTTCTTC.

This clonotype was seen more than once but under ten times. This chain uses TRBV7-9 with TRBJ2-1; TRBD2 aligns across 8 bases. There are 15 residues in the CDR3. The germline CDR1 and CDR2 sequences are SEHNR and FQNEAQ (reference sequence). V lost 5 bases to trimming and J lost 5 bases; unmatched junction nucleotides: 8. The CDR3 coding sequence is TGTGCCAGCAGCGCCACTAGCGGAGACCACAATGAGCAGTTCTTC. Residues: CASSATSGDHNEQFF.

This chain uses TRBV6-2 or TRBV6-3 with TRBJ2-1, with 10 bases matching TRBD2. Trimming removed 8 bases from V and 9 bases from J; junction bases left unmatched: 10. The CDR3 covers 14 residues. Per germline, CDR1 MNHEY and CDR2 SVGEGT. CDR3 region: CASRRASGSGEQFF. The CDR3 DNA reads as TGTGCCAGCCGTCGGGCTAGCGGGAGTGGTGAGCAGTTCTTC.

The chain couples TRBV6-1 to TRBJ1-2; D ambiguous. With 7 bases removed from V and 0 bases from J, the gap between germline ends came to 12 bases. Germline loops: CDR1 MNHNS, CDR2 SASEGT. The CDR3 has 14 amino acids. The CDR3 loop reads CASTLGKPNYGYTF. The CDR3 DNA reads as TGTGCCAGCACCCTGGGGAAGCCTAACTATGGCTACACCTTC.

This clonotype was picked up many times. J is TRBJ2-7 and V is TRBV27, with TRBD2 matching over 11 bases. Per germline, CDR1 MNHEY and CDR2 SMNVEV (reference sequence). This CDR3 comprises 15 residues. V trimming: 4 bases; J trimming: 4 bases; junction bases outside the gene matches: 6. Written as DNA, the CDR3 is TGTGCCAGCAGTTCCTTAGCGGGAGGGAGATACGAGCAGTACTTC. Translating gives CASSSLAGGRYEQYF.

V is TRBV11-2 and J is TRBJ2-7; no definite D call. The germline V and J ends were trimmed by 6 bases and 6 bases, with 21 bases remaining between them. CDR3 size: 15 residues. The germline gives CDR1 SGHAT, CDR2 FQNNGV. The CDR3 DNA reads TGTGCCAGCAGTTCCCCACTTCATTCGGTCTCCGAGCAGTACTTC. It specifies CASSSPLHSVSEQYF.

The gene calls are TRBV9 and TRBJ2-5; the D gene is possibly TRBD2 (5 bases). There are 13 residues in the CDR3. Germline CDR1 SGDLS, CDR2 YYNGEE. V lost 9 bases, J lost 5 bases, and 17 bases lay in between. The CDR3 DNA reads as TGTGCCATCGGCCCCGGAGGTGGTGAGACCCAGTACTTC. Translating gives CAIGPGGGETQYF.